The rows below give T cell receptor beta chains drawn from one sample of a study of blood T cell repertoires in COVID-19. Libraries were prepared by immunoSEQ multiplex PCR; TCRdb keeps only in-frame clonotypes and omits some of them. The sample records around 250,000 clones, about 80% being singletons. Sample: peripheral blood. The origin of the receptors is a man aged 25-45 years who had recovered from COVID-19. CDR3s include the opening cysteine and the closing phenylalanine or tryptophan. D genes are given only for firm matches. Where a row states a size, it is once, few, many or the class of an expanded clone; other rows omit it.

v_call	j_call	clone_size	d_call	cdr3_aa	cdr3_nt
TRBV20-1	TRBJ1-1	.	.	CSARSGSEAFF	TGCAGTGCTAGAAGCGGGTCAGAAGCTTTCTTT
TRBV6-1	TRBJ1-2	.	.	CASSEMSDPRMGGGYTF	TGTGCCAGCAGTGAAATGTCAGATCCCCGAATGGGAGGCGGCTACACCTTC
TRBV5-1	TRBJ1-2	once	TRBD1	CASSLAGTGVEGYTF	TGCGCCAGCAGCTTGGCCGGGACAGGGGTCGAAGGCTACACCTTC
TRBV9	TRBJ1-5	.	TRBD1	CASSGGQGSQPQHF	TGTGCCAGCAGCGGTGGACAGGGGAGTCAGCCCCAGCATTTT
TRBV7-3	TRBJ2-3	many	TRBD1	CASSSFGTGNTDTQYF	TGTGCCAGCAGCTCCTTTGGGACAGGGAACACAGATACGCAGTATTTT
TRBV10-1	TRBJ2-3	.	TRBD2	CASSPGLDPDTQYF	TGCGCCAGCAGTCCGGGACTAGATCCAGATACGCAGTATTTT
TRBV5-1	TRBJ2-3	.	.	CASMGTVAGDTQYF	TGCGCCAGCATGGGAACAGTCGCGGGAGATACGCAGTATTTT
TRBV18	TRBJ1-2	many	.	CASSEYRVRANYGYTF	TGTGCCAGCTCCGAATACAGGGTCAGGGCTAACTATGGCTACACCTTC
TRBV28	TRBJ1-4	.	.	CASSSNTGSFNEKLFF	TGTGCCAGCAGCTCGAATACCGGGAGCTTTAATGAAAAACTGTTTTTT
TRBV24-1	TRBJ2-1	.	TRBD2	CASGRGRNEQFF	TGTGCCTCTGGGCGGGGGAGGAATGAGCAGTTCTTC
TRBV7-9	TRBJ2-1	.	TRBD2	CASSQTSGGSSGNEQFF	TGTGCCAGCAGCCAGACTAGCGGGGGGAGCTCGGGCAATGAGCAGTTCTTC
TRBV10-3	TRBJ1-5	.	.	CAISDLGHRNQPQHF	TGTGCCATCAGTGACTTGGGACACCGCAATCAGCCCCAGCATTTT
TRBV6-6	TRBJ2-2	.	.	CASSYGGTGELFF	TGTGCCAGCAGTTATGGGGGGACCGGGGAGCTGTTTTTT